The 21 T cell receptor beta chains presented below share a single source sample, sequenced in a study of cytomegalovirus exposure and HLA in healthy donors. PCR employed 60 Vbeta and 13 Jbeta primers. Assay: immunoSEQ multiplex PCR; the TCRdb copy retains only in-frame clones and omits some. This table holds 150,000 to 200,000 clones, about four fifths found once. The sequenced material came from PBMCs. Receptors originate from a female donor in good health and CMV-seronegative.

The chain couples TRBV5-4 to TRBJ1-1; TRBD1 matches 8 bases. The junction had 4 bases not matched to a gene; V was cut back by 0 bases and J by 3 bases. This CDR3 contains 15 residues. The germline CDR1 and CDR2 sequences are SGHNT and YYREEE (reference sequence). The DNA for the CDR3 is TGTGCCAGCAGCTTGGGGGCAGGGGGCTACACTGAAGCTTTCTTT. The encoded protein is CASSLGAGGYTEAFF. The full variable domain, with the rest looked up from reference TRBV5-4 and TRBJ1-1, is ETGVTQSPTHLIKTRGQQVTLRCSSQSGHNTVSWYQQALGQGPQFIFQYYREEENGRGNFPPRFSGLQFPNYSSELNVNALELDDSALYLCASSLGAGGYTEAFFGQGTRLTVV.

This clone appeared a few times. CDR3 in amino acids: CASSLGSGGNTEAFF. The CDR3 nucleotides read TGTGCCAGCAGCTTGGGGTCGGGGGGGAACACTGAAGCTTTCTTT. The V gene is TRBV5-5, the J gene TRBJ1-1, with D possibly being TRBD1 (5 bases). CDR1 is SGHKS and CDR2 is YYEKEE in the germline V gene (reference sequence). V shed 0 bases and J shed 1 base, with 10 bases lying between them. There are 15 residues in the CDR3.

J is TRBJ2-1 and V is TRBV16; weak D call: TRBD2 (7 bases). Germline loops: CDR1 KGHSY, CDR2 FQNENV. Trimming shortened V by 2 bases and J by 3 bases, and 17 bases separated the two germline ends. CDR3 size: 17 residues. The CDR3 here is CASSQGGGGPIYNEQFF. The CDR3 DNA is TGTGCCAGCAGCCAAGGGGGCGGGGGCCCAATCTACAATGAGCAGTTCTTC.

The genes are TRBV5-5 and TRBJ1-2; 10 nucleotides line up with TRBD1. CDR3 length equals 15 residues. With V trimmed by 4 bases and J by 3 bases, 6 bases remained unmatched. Germline CDR1 and CDR2: SGHKS and YYEKEE (reference sequence). CDR3 DNA sequence: TGTGCCAGCAGCAAAGGGACAGGGGCAGACTATGGCTACACCTTC. It translates to CASSKGTGADYGYTF.

The chain uses TRBV4-1 and TRBJ2-1; 9 bases are shared with TRBD2. The V segment lost 3 bases and the J segment 8 bases; nucleotides outside the gene matches: 11. The germline V gene has CDR1 MGHRA and CDR2 YSYEKL. This CDR3 spans 16 amino acids. The CDR3 sequence: CASSQDRGGGAHEQFF. CDR3 in DNA: TGCGCCAGCAGCCAGGACCGGGGCGGGGGGGCCCATGAGCAGTTCTTC.

The chain uses TRBV19 and TRBJ2-7; tentative D call: TRBD2 (5 bases). Germline CDR1 reads LNHDA; CDR2 reads SQIVND (reference sequence). The CDR3 totals 15 residues. V was cut by 0 bases and J by 7 bases, with 16 bases left in between. In DNA, the CDR3 is TGTGCCAGTAGTATAGATTCGGGGAGTAGAAGGGAGCAGTACTTC. Translation gives CASSIDSGSRREQYF.

In this sample, this clone turned up a few times. The genes are TRBV19 and TRBJ1-1; TRBD1 agrees at 8 bases. Per germline, CDR1 LNHDA and CDR2 SQIVND (reference sequence). The ends lost 5 bases at V and 3 bases at J; junction bases unmatched: 8. The CDR3 totals 15 residues. This chain's CDR3 is CASSSRTGSDTEAFF. The DNA of the CDR3 is TGTGCCAGTAGTTCACGGACAGGGTCGGACACTGAAGCTTTCTTT. The full variable domain, with the rest looked up from reference TRBV19 and TRBJ1-1, is DGGITQSPKYLFRKEGQNVTLSCEQNLNHDAMYWYRQDPGQGLRLIYYSQIVNDFQKGDIAEGYSVSREKKESFPLTVTSAQKNPTAFYLCASSSRTGSDTEAFFGQGTRLTVV.

With regard to this clone: Other nucleotide sequences in the sample specify the same CDR3. The chain joins TRBV30 to TRBJ1-3; D gene uncertain. From germline, CDR1 is GTSNPN and CDR2 SVGIG (reference sequence). This CDR3 spans 14 amino acids. Trimming stripped 0 bases from V and 4 bases from J, with 10 bases between. CDR3 region: CAWSVGVSGNTIYF. The CDR3, as DNA: TGTGCCTGGAGTGTCGGGGTTTCGGGAAACACCATATATTTT.

J is TRBJ1-2 and V is TRBV6-5; D is possibly TRBD1 (5 bases). Germline CDR1 reads MNHEY; CDR2 reads SVGAGI. Trimming removed 6 bases at V and 2 bases at J, with 10 bases between. CDR3 length: 13 residues. The CDR3 here is CASSPTENYGYTF. The CDR3 nucleotides are TGTGCCAGCAGCCCGACAGAGAACTATGGCTACACCTTC.

The rearrangement joins TRBV30 to TRBJ1-2, with a possible D match to TRBD1 (6 bases). V lost 8 bases and J 2 bases, leaving 12 bases between the germline ends. CDR1 and CDR2 from the germline V gene are GTSNPN and SVGIG (reference sequence). The CDR3 is made up of 12 amino acids. This CDR3 is CAARTANYGYTF. In nucleotides, the CDR3 is TGTGCCGCGCGGACAGCCAACTATGGCTACACCTTC.

This clone occurred a few times. The gene calls are TRBV29-1 and TRBJ2-1; 7 bases match TRBD1. Germline V gene lookup returns CDR1 SQVTM and CDR2 ANQGSEA. J was trimmed by 6 bases and V by 4 bases; bases with no gene match: 3. The length of the CDR3 is 12 residues. The CDR3, as DNA: TGCAGCGTTGGACAGGGAACCAATGAGCAGTTCTTC. Encoded protein: CSVGQGTNEQFF.

The chain employs TRBV7-2 and TRBJ2-1; TRBD2 agrees at 9 bases. J gave up 8 bases and V 6 bases, and 11 bases lay outside the gene matches. Germline V gene data show CDR1 as SGHTA and CDR2 as FQGNSA. The CDR3 length is 15 residues. CDR3 protein: CASSFSGSSGYEQFF. CDR3 DNA: TGTGCCAGCAGTTTTAGCGGGAGTTCCGGGTATGAGCAGTTCTTC.

This clone was seen once. This rearrangement joins TRBV7-2 to TRBJ2-7, with D possibly TRBD1 on 6 matching bases. The CDR3 runs to 16 residues. Germline V gene lookup returns CDR1 SGHTA and CDR2 FQGNSA. Trimming shortened V by 3 bases and J by 3 bases, and 18 bases separated the two germline ends. CDR3 amino acids: CASSFFLQGINYEQYF. The CDR3 nucleotides read TGTGCCAGCAGCTTCTTCTTGCAGGGGATAAACTACGAGCAGTACTTC.

The chain is built from TRBV19 and TRBJ1-5; no clear D. V was pared by 2 bases and J by 2 bases, with 10 bases between. CDR3 size: 15 residues. CDR1 and CDR2 (germline): LNHDA, SQIVND (reference sequence). This CDR3 reads CASSIIALGNQPQHF. The CDR3, as DNA: TGTGCCAGTAGTATAATAGCCCTTGGCAATCAGCCCCAGCATTTT.

The V gene is TRBV7-9, the J gene TRBJ2-7; 9 positions agree with TRBD1. The V gene end was trimmed by 6 bases and the J gene end by 5 bases; junction bases not matched to a gene: 8. The germline V gene encodes CDR1 SEHNR and CDR2 FQNEAQ (reference sequence). The CDR3 contains 14 residues. The CDR3 sequence is CASRRTGVVHEQYF. CDR3 in DNA: TGTGCCAGCAGACGGACAGGGGTTGTCCACGAGCAGTACTTC.

V is TRBV6-5 and J is TRBJ2-7, with a tentative D call TRBD2 (5 bases). Per germline, CDR1 MNHEY and CDR2 SVGAGI. This CDR3 is 14 amino acids long. Trimming removed 7 bases from V and 6 bases from J, with 19 bases in between. For the CDR3, the DNA is TGTGCCAGCACCACCGCTATGGCGGGCGGCGAGCAGTACTTC. As protein: CASTTAMAGGEQYF.

V is TRBV5-1 and J is TRBJ1-4; tentative D call: TRBD1 (6 bases). The CDR3 sequence is 15 residues long. The V end was cut by 5 bases, the J end by 1 base, with 12 bases between. Per germline, CDR1 SGHRS and CDR2 YFSETQ. In nucleotides, the CDR3 is TGCGCCAGCAGGGGGGCGGGAGAAACTAATGAAAAACTGTTTTTT. It is translated as CASRGAGETNEKLFF.

CDR3 sequence: CASSLGQGTVEQYF. Here the CDR3 DNA reads TGTGCCAGCAGCTTAGGACAGGGGACGGTGGAGCAGTACTTC. This rearrangement joins TRBV9 to TRBJ2-7; 9 nucleotides align to TRBD1. The ends lost 4 bases at V and 7 bases at J; junction bases unmatched: 9. Per the germline V gene, CDR1 is SGDLS and CDR2 is YYNGEE. The CDR3 totals 14 residues.

As for this clone: An end of the junction does not agree with germline; a read error may underlie this. V usage is TRBV7-9 and J usage is TRBJ2-1; D may be TRBD1 (6 bases). The V gene's germline CDR1 is SEHNR and CDR2 FQNEAQ (reference sequence). CDR3 size: 16 residues. The CDR3 reads CSSSLGIGGPYNEQFF. For the CDR3, the DNA is TGTTCCAGCAGCTTAGGAATAGGGGGACCCTACAATGAGCAGTTCTTC.

The chain is built from TRBV11-2 and TRBJ2-3, with D tentatively TRBD1 (5 bases). The CDR3 runs 14 residues. Trimming shortened V by 2 bases and J by 0 bases, and 6 bases separated the two germline ends. Per the germline V gene, CDR1 is SGHAT and CDR2 is FQNNGV. The CDR3 nucleotides read TGTGCCAGCAGCTTACAGGGAAGCACAGATACGCAGTATTTT. It translates to CASSLQGSTDTQYF.

This clone appeared a single time. The gene calls are TRBV7-2 and TRBJ2-1; 11 nucleotides align to TRBD2. CDR3 length: 16 residues. The V gene's germline CDR1 is SGHTA and CDR2 FQGNSA. After removal of 5 bases from V and 6 bases from J, the junction contained 9 bases not matched to a gene. The chain's CDR3 is CASSLWGLAGGNEQFF. CDR3 coding DNA: TGTGCCAGCAGCCTGTGGGGTCTAGCGGGAGGCAATGAGCAGTTCTTC.